The 5 T cell receptor beta chains given below trace back to one sample, sequenced in a study of shared clonotypes between healthy human individuals. The assay was immunoSEQ multiplex PCR, and TCRdb's table has in-frame clones only and misses some. The sample records 2 million to 2.5 million clones, 93% being singletons. Specimen: naive CD4+ T cells from PBMCs. Subset here: CD45RA+ positively selected. The origin of the receptors is a man aged 18 to 30 in good health. Some clones in this sample may be carry-over from other donors' samples.

This chain uses TRBV18 with TRBJ1-2, with D hard to call. The CDR3 consists of 15 residues. Germline assignment: CDR1 KGHSH and CDR2 LQKENI. V lost 3 bases and J lost 3, with 14 bases in between. The CDR3 is CASSPSPGEDYGYTF. The CDR3 nucleotides read TGTGCCAGCTCACCGAGTCCAGGAGAGGACTATGGCTACACCTTC.

This chain's CDR3 is CAISESSALTGGGETQYF. The CDR3 region has the DNA TGTGCCATCAGTGAGTCTTCCGCCCTGACAGGTGGGGGAGAGACCCAGTACTTC. V and J are TRBV10-3 and TRBJ2-5, with D perhaps TRBD1 (6 bases). V was pared by 0 bases and J by 4 bases, with 21 bases between. Germline V gene sequence: CDR1 ENHRY, CDR2 SYGVKD. The CDR3 length is 18 residues.

The chain couples TRBV5-1 to TRBJ2-2; 8 nucleotides line up with TRBD1. Trimming at V came to 4 bases and at J to 7 bases, leaving 9 bases not matched to a gene. CDR1 is SGHRS, CDR2 YFSETQ, per germline. The CDR3 runs 15 residues. For the CDR3, the DNA is TGCGCCAGCAGCCCCAGACAGGGGTATGGCGGGGAGCTGTTTTTT. This translates into CASSPRQGYGGELFF.

This chain connects TRBV28 to TRBJ1-2; D remains ambiguous. Germline CDR1 and CDR2: MDHEN and SYDVKM. The CDR3 consists of 13 residues. V was shortened by 10 bases and J by 3 bases, with 15 bases between the two germline ends. CDR3 DNA sequence: TGTGCCATTCGACACCGAACGGACTATGGCTACACCTTC. This encodes CAIRHRTDYGYTF.

Remarks on this clone: Distinct nucleotide sequences in the sample also encode this CDR3. This chain connects TRBV5-1 to TRBJ2-7; no firm D call. Trimming stripped 0 bases from V and 0 bases from J, with 7 bases between. The germline CDR1 and CDR2 sequences are SGHRS and YFSETQ. The CDR3 has 14 amino acids. The CDR3 loop reads CASSLAGSSYEQYF. CDR3 DNA sequence: TGCGCCAGCAGCTTGGCGGGTAGCTCCTACGAGCAGTACTTC.